Shown below are 7 T cell receptor beta chains from a single sample sequenced in a study of cytomegalovirus exposure and HLA in healthy donors. PCR primers comprised 60 Vbeta and 13 Jbeta primers. TCRdb keeps only in-frame clones here, not all; method: immunoSEQ multiplex PCR. Of over 150,000 clones listed, over 65% are singletons. The sample was PBMCs. These receptors all stem from a woman in her twenties or thirties in good health and CMV-seropositive.

The rearrangement joins TRBV28 to TRBJ1-1; D ambiguous. CDR3 length: 14 amino acids. CDR1 is MDHEN and CDR2 is SYDVKM in the germline V gene. V lost 1 base and J lost 1, with 7 bases in between. The CDR3 coding sequence is TGTGCCAGCAGTTTATATAGTACGAACACTGAAGCTTTCTTT. This sequence encodes CASSLYSTNTEAFF.

A remark on this clone: One end of the junction does not line up with germline, which may come from a read error. The V call is TRBV30, the J call TRBJ2-5, with 8 positions matching TRBD2. The CDR3 is made up of 11 amino acids. Germline-derived CDR1 and CDR2 are GTSNPN and SVGIG (reference sequence). The CDR3 here is CAWSNPGLGHF. CDR3 nucleotides: TGTGCCTGGAGTAACCCGGGACTAGGCCACTTC.

V gene TRBV6-1 combines with J gene TRBJ2-3; D is possibly TRBD2 (5 bases). The germline V gene has CDR1 MNHNS and CDR2 SASEGT. The V end was cut by 0 bases, the J end by 1 base, with 14 bases between. The CDR3 loop spans 17 amino acids. Here the CDR3 DNA reads TGTGCCAGCAGTGAAGCGTCTGCGGGCCTGGGCACAGATACGCAGTATTTT. Translated: CASSEASAGLGTDTQYF.

A few counts support this clone. The chain recombines TRBV6-5 with TRBJ2-1; TRBD2 matches at 7 bases. Trimming took 3 bases from V and 9 from J; bases not matched to a gene: 8. CDR1 MNHEY and CDR2 SVGAGI come from the germline V gene. The CDR3 has 14 amino acids. The chain's CDR3 is CASSYSGGSGEQFF. CDR3 sequence (DNA): TGTGCCAGCAGTTATTCCGGCGGGAGTGGTGAGCAGTTCTTC.

V usage is TRBV2 and J usage is TRBJ2-5; possibly TRBD1 for D (5 bases). Trimming took off 1 base at V and 5 bases at J, with 14 bases between the two ends. This CDR3 is built from 15 residues. The germline gives CDR1 SNHLY, CDR2 FYNNEI. The CDR3 reads CASSEVAGLSETQYF. CDR3 nucleotide sequence: TGTGCCAGCAGTGAAGTGGCAGGGTTAAGTGAGACCCAGTACTTC. The full variable domain, in which reference TRBV2 and TRBJ2-5 provide the parts outside the CDR3, is EPEVTQTPSHQVTQMGQEVILRCVPISNHLYFYWYRQILGQKVEFLVSFYNNEISEKSEIFDDQFSVERPDGSNFTLKIRSTKLEDSAMYFCASSEVAGLSETQYFGPGTRLLVL.

The chain combines TRBV9 with TRBJ2-7; 8 nucleotides match TRBD1. Germline values: CDR1 SGDLS, CDR2 YYNGEE. This CDR3 region has 13 residues. Trimming at V came to 4 bases and at J to 7 bases, leaving 7 bases not matched to a gene. The CDR3 region has the DNA TGTGCCAGCAGCCCTCGGACAGGGAAAGAGCAGTACTTC. This sequence encodes CASSPRTGKEQYF.

V is TRBV11-2 and J is TRBJ2-1; D is ambiguous. The CDR3 runs to 16 residues. Trimming removed 0 bases at V and 5 bases at J, with 14 bases between. The germline V gene encodes CDR1 SGHAT and CDR2 FQNNGV. This CDR3 reads CASSLDYFTSDNEQFF. CDR3 in DNA: TGTGCCAGCAGCTTAGATTATTTTACATCCGACAATGAGCAGTTCTTC.